Listed below are T cell receptor beta chains from one sample, sequenced in a study of cytomegalovirus exposure and HLA in healthy donors. Clones were read by immunoSEQ multiplex PCR, and TCRdb kept only the in-frame ones, dropping some. The table lists over 80,000 clones, approximately 85% of them singletons. The sample taken for sequencing was PBMCs. Receptors originate from a man younger than 40 in good health and CMV-seropositive. Each CDR3 is given without its conserved first and last residue. Fields, in order: J gene, V gene, CDR3 protein.

j_call: TRBJ1-5; v_call: TRBV10-2; cdr3_aa: ASSESNRGNQPQH
j_call: TRBJ1-1; v_call: TRBV30; cdr3_aa: AWSPVRLGVTEAF
j_call: TRBJ2-1; v_call: TRBV9; cdr3_aa: ASSPGQGGLRNEQF
j_call: TRBJ2-7; v_call: TRBV4-1; cdr3_aa: ASSHVTGGNYEQY
j_call: TRBJ2-7; v_call: TRBV10-3; cdr3_aa: ATSGTGVWQY
j_call: TRBJ2-1; v_call: TRBV5-5; cdr3_aa: ASSLGLFYNEQF
j_call: TRBJ1-2; v_call: TRBV2; cdr3_aa: ASVPDSHRGGYT
j_call: TRBJ1-2; v_call: TRBV10-3; cdr3_aa: AISSGQTYT
j_call: TRBJ2-7; v_call: TRBV7-2; cdr3_aa: ASSLGLAGYEQY
j_call: TRBJ2-7; v_call: TRBV5-4; cdr3_aa: ASSPGGGLLYEQY
j_call: TRBJ2-4; v_call: TRBV2; cdr3_aa: ASGARNIQY
j_call: TRBJ2-3; v_call: TRBV29-1; cdr3_aa: SGRQDFRTDTQY
j_call: TRBJ1-1; v_call: TRBV28; cdr3_aa: ASSLVRANTEAF
j_call: TRBJ2-1; v_call: TRBV18; cdr3_aa: ASSPPIASVNEQF
j_call: TRBJ2-3; v_call: TRBV7-8; cdr3_aa: ASSFGTSGISTDTQY
j_call: TRBJ2-2; v_call: TRBV27; cdr3_aa: ASSQTEGDGELF
j_call: TRBJ2-1; v_call: TRBV28; cdr3_aa: ASTYREMRF
j_call: TRBJ1-5; v_call: TRBV19; cdr3_aa: ASSIRDRDQPQH
j_call: TRBJ2-2; v_call: TRBV11-3; cdr3_aa: ASSTYGPGMNTGELF
j_call: TRBJ1-2; v_call: TRBV10-3; cdr3_aa: AASTGGYYGYT
j_call: TRBJ2-7; v_call: TRBV5-1; cdr3_aa: ASSGGLPYEQY
j_call: TRBJ2-7; v_call: TRBV4-2; cdr3_aa: ASSQDTGLAASYEQY
j_call: TRBJ2-2; v_call: TRBV25-1; cdr3_aa: ASTTTRSTGELF